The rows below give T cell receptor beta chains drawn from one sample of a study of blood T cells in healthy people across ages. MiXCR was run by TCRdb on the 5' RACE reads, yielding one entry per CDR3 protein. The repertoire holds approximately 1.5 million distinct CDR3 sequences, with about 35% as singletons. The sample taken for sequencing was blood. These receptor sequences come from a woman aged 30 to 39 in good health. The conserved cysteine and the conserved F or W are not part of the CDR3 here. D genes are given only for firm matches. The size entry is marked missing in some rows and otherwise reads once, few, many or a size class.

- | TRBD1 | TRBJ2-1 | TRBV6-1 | ASSDLDRVLMAEQF
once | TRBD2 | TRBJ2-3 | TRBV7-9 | ASSLVGLAGVGDTQY
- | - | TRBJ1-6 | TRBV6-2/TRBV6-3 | ASCNNSPLH
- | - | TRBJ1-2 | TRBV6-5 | ASSYVGAYGYT
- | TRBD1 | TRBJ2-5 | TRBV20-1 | SASDRAQETQY
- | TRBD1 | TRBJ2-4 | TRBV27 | ASSPRGRLGQY
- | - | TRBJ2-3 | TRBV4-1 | ASSQYSPGLTDTQY
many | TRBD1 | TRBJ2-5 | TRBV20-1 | SAREGTAQETQY
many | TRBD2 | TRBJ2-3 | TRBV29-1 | SVQTGLAGADTQY
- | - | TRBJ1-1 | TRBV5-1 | ASSLGVTNTEAF
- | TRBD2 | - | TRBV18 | ASRLGGEDEQY
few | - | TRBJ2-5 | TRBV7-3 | ASSSDIRAETQY
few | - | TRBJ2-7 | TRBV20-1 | SAINGGSYEQY
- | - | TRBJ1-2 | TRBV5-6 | ASSLDGFGYT